The table lists the clone carrying this T cell receptor beta chain with a count of one. Its target is unknown. Naive CD8 cells lacked CD45RO, underwent positive selection for CCR7 and left out terminally differentiated effector memory CD45RA+ cells. Using immunoSEQ multiplex PCR, the repertoire was profiled, and TCRdb retains in-frame clones only, with some absent. In the table there are millions of clones, about 94% of which are singletons. This specimen comes from a study of shared clonotypes between healthy human individuals. Study context: With ages of 18 to 49, the donors were two women and a few men. Regarding the study as a whole: The four-donor shared clonotypes exceeded non-shared clonotypes in generation probability, with non-shared ones scoring lower. Sequencing depth was a factor that was expected to affect clonotype sharing among donors.

CDR1 is SGHVS and CDR2 is FNYEAQ in the germline V gene. V shed 1 base and J shed 2 bases, with 10 bases lying between them. The CDR3 has 15 amino acids. The sequence derives from a man younger than 30 in good health. V usage is TRBV7-6 and J usage is TRBJ2-3; D remains ambiguous. Sequencing was done on a sample of naive CD8+ T cells sorted from blood. CDR3 sequence: CASSLGVGDTDTQYF. In DNA, the CDR3 is TGTGCCAGCAGCTTAGGAGTTGGGGACACAGATACGCAGTATTTT. Full variable domain (remainder filled in from reference TRBV7-6 and TRBJ2-3): GAGVSQSPRYKVTKRGQDVALRCDPISGHVSLYWYRQALGQGPEFLTYFNYEAQQDKSGLPNDRFSAERPEGSISTLTIQRTEQRDSAMYRCASSLGVGDTDTQYFGPGTRLTVL.